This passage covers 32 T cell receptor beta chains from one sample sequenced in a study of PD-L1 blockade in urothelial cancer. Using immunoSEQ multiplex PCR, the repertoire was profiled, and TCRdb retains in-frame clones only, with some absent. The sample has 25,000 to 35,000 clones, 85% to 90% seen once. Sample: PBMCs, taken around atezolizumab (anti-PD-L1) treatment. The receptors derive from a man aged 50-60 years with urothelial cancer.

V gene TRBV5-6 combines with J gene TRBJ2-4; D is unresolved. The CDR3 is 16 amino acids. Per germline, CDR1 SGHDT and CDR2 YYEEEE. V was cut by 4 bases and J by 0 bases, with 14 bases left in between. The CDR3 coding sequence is TGTGCCAGCAGCCCGGCGGCCGAACTAGCCAAAAACATTCAGTACTTC. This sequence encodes CASSPAAELAKNIQYF.

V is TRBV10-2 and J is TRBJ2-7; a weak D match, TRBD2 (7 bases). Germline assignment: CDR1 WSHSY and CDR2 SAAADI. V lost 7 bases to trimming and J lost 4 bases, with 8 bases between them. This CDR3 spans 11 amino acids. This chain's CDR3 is CASKGGYEQYF. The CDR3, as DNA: TGCGCCAGCAAGGGGGGGTACGAGCAGTACTTC.

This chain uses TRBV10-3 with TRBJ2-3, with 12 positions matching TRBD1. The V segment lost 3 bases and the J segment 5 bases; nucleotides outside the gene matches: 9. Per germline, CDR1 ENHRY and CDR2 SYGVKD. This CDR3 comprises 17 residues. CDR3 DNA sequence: TGTGCCATCAGTGAAGGGAGAGGGACAGGGGGCAGAGATACGCAGTATTTT. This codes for CAISEGRGTGGRDTQYF.

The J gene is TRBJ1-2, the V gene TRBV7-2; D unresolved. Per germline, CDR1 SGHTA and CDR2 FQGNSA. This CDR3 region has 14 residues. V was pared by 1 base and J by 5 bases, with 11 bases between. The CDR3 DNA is TGTGCCAGCAGCTTAGTGGCCGAGAGGTATGGCTACACCTTC. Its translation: CASSLVAERYGYTF.

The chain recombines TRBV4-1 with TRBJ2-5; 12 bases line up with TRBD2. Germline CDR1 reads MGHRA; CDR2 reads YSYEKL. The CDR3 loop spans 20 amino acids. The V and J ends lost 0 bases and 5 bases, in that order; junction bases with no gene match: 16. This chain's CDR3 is CASSQELGLAGGPRGETQYF. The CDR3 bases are TGCGCCAGCAGCCAAGAATTGGGGCTAGCGGGGGGGCCGAGGGGGGAGACCCAGTACTTC.

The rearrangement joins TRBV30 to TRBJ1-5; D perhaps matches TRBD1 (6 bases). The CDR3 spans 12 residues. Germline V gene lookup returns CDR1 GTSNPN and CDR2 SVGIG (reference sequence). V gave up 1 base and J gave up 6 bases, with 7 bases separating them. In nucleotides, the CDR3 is TGTGCCTGGAGTGAGACAGGTCAGCCCCAGCATTTT. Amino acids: CAWSETGQPQHF.

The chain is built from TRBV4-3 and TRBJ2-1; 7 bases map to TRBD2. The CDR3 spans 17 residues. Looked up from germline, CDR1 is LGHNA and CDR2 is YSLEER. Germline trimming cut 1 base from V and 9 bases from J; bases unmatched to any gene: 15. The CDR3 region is CASSQGTSPVGRGEQFF. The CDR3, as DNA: TGCGCCAGCAGCCAAGGGACTAGTCCCGTTGGGCGAGGTGAGCAGTTCTTC.

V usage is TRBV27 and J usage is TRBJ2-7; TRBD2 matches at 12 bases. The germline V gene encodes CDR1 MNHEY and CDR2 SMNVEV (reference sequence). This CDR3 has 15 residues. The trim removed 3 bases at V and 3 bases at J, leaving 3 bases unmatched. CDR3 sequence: CASSFPTSGSYEQYF. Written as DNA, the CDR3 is TGTGCCAGCAGTTTCCCGACTAGCGGGAGCTACGAGCAGTACTTC.

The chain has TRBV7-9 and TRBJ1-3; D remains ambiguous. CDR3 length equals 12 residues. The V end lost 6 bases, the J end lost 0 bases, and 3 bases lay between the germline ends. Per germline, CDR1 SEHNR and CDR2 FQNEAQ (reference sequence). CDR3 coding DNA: TGTGCCAGCAGATACTCTGGAAACACCATATATTTT. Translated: CASRYSGNTIYF.

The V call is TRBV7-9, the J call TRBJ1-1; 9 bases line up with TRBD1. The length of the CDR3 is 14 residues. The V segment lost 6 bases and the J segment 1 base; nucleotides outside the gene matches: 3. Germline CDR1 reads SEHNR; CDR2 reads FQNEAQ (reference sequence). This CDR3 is CASRLTGGNTEAFF. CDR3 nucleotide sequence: TGTGCCAGCAGGTTGACAGGGGGGAACACTGAAGCTTTCTTT.

CDR3 amino acids: CASSPGTRVSGANVLTF. The DNA for the CDR3 is TGTGCCAGCAGCCCCGGGACAAGGGTCTCTGGGGCCAACGTCCTGACTTTC. The chain joins TRBV13 to TRBJ2-6; a weak D match, TRBD1 (6 bases). Germline loops: CDR1 PRHDT, CDR2 FYEKMQ (reference sequence). Trimming left V 5 bases short and J 0 bases short, with 14 bases between. The CDR3 length is 17 residues.

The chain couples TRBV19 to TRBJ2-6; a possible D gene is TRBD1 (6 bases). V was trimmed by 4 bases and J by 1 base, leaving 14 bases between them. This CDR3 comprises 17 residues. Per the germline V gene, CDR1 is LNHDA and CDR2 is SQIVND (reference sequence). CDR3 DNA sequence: TGTGCCAGTAGTAAGGACAGTAGGGCTTCTGGGGCCAACGTCCTGACTTTC. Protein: CASSKDSRASGANVLTF. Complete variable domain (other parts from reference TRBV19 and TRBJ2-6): DGGITQSPKYLFRKEGQNVTLSCEQNLNHDAMYWYRQDPGQGLRLIYYSQIVNDFQKGDIAEGYSVSREKKESFPLTVTSAQKNPTAFYLCASSKDSRASGANVLTFGAGSRLTVL.

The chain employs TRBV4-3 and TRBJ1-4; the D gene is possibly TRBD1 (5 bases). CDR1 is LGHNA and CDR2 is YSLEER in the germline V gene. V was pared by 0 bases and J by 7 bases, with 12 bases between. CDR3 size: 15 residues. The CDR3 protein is CASSQDLRTTEKLFF. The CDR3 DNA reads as TGCGCCAGCAGCCAAGATCTTAGGACAACTGAAAAACTGTTTTTT.

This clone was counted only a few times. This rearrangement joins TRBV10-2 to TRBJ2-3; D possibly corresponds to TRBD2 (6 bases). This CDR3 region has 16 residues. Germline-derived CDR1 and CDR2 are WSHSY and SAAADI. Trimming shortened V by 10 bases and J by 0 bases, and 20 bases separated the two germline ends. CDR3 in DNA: TGCGCCACCTTAAGGGGAGGTACGCATAGCACAGATACGCAGTATTTT. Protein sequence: CATLRGGTHSTDTQYF.

The CDR3 sequence: CASSDWTSGSLDTQYF. In DNA, the CDR3 is TGTGCCAGCAGTGACTGGACTAGCGGGAGTTTAGATACGCAGTATTTT. The chain links TRBV25-1 to TRBJ2-3; 13 bases fit TRBD2. CDR3 length: 16 amino acids. The V and J ends lost 3 bases and 5 bases, in that order; junction bases with no gene match: 5. The V gene's germline CDR1 is MGHDK and CDR2 SYGVNS. Drawing the rest from reference TRBV25-1 and TRBJ2-3, the complete variable domain is EADIYQTPRYLVIGTGKKITLECSQTMGHDKMYWYQQDPGMELHLIHYSYGVNSTEKGDLSSESTVSRIRTEHFPLTLESARPSHTSQYLCASSDWTSGSLDTQYFGPGTRLTVL.

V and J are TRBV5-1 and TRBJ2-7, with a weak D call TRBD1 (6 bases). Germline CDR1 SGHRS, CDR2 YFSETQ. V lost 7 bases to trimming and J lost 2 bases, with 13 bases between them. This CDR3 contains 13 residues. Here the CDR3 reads CASQEDSPYEQYF. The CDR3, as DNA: TGCGCCAGCCAAGAGGACAGCCCCTACGAGCAGTACTTC.

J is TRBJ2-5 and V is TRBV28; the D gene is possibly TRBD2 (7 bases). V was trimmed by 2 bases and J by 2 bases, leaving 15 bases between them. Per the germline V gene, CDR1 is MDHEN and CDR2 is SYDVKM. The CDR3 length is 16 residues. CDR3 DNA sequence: TGTGCCAGCAGTTTAGGGGGGGCGCGGGCACAAGAGACCCAGTACTTC. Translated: CASSLGGARAQETQYF.

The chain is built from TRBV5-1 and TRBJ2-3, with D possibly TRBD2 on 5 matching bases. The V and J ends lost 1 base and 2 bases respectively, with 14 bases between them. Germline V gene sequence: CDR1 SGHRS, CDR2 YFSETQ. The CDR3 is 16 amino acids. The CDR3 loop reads CASSLRAGRNTDTQYF. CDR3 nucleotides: TGCGCCAGCAGCTTGAGGGCGGGCAGAAACACAGATACGCAGTATTTT.

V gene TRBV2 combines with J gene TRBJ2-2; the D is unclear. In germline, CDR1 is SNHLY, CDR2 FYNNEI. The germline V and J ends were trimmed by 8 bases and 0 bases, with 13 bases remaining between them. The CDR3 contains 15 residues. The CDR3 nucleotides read TGTGCCAGCTCACTGAGGAGCGCGAACACCGGGGAGCTGTTTTTT. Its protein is CASSLRSANTGELFF.

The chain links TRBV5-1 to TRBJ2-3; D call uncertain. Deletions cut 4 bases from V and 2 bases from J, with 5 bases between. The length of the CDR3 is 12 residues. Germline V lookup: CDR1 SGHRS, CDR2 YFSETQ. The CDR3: CASSIYTDTQYF. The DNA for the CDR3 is TGCGCCAGCAGCATCTACACAGATACGCAGTATTTT. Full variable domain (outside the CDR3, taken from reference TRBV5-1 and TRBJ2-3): KAGVTQTPRYLIKTRGQQVTLSCSPISGHRSVSWYQQTPGQGLQFLFEYFSETQRNKGNFPGRFSGRQFSNSRSEMNVSTLELGDSALYLCASSIYTDTQYFGPGTRLTVL.

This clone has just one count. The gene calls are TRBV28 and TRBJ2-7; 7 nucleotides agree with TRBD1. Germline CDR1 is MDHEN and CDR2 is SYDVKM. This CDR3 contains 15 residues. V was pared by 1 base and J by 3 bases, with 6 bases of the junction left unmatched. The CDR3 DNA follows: TGTGCCAGCAGTTTATCCGGGACAGCCTTCTACGAGCAGTACTTC. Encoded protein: CASSLSGTAFYEQYF.

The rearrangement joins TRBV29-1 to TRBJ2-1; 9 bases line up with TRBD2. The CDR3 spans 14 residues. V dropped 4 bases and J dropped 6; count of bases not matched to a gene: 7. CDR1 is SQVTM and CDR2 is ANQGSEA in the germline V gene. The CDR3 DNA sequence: TGCAGCGTTGTTGGACTAGCGAGAGGCAATGAGCAGTTCTTC. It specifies CSVVGLARGNEQFF.

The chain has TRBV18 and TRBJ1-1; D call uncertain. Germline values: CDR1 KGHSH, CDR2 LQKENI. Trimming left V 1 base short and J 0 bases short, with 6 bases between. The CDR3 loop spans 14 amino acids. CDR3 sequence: CASSPLLMNTEAFF. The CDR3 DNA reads TGTGCCAGCTCACCACTATTAATGAACACTGAAGCTTTCTTT.

This CDR3 is CASSLTGTISGNTIYF. As DNA, the CDR3 is TGTGCCAGCAGCCTCACCGGGACAATCTCTGGAAACACCATATATTTT. The chain uses TRBV4-2 and TRBJ1-3, with a weak D call TRBD1 (6 bases). Germline V gene lookup returns CDR1 LGHNA and CDR2 YNFKEQ. Trimming pared 4 bases from V and 0 bases from J, leaving 13 bases between. This CDR3 region has 16 residues.

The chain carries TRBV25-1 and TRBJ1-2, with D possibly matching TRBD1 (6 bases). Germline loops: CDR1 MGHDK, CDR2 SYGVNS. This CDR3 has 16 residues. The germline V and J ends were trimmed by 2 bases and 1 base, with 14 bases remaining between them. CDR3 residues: CASSEPVQGSNYGYTF. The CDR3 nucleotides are TGTGCCAGCAGTGAACCCGTTCAGGGGAGTAACTATGGCTACACCTTC.

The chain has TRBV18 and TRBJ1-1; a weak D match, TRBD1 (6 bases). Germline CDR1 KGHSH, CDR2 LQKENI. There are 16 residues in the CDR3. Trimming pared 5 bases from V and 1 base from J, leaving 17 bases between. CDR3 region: CASSDSQGLGNTEAFF. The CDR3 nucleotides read TGTGCCAGCTCAGACTCGCAGGGGCTTGGGAACACTGAAGCTTTCTTT.

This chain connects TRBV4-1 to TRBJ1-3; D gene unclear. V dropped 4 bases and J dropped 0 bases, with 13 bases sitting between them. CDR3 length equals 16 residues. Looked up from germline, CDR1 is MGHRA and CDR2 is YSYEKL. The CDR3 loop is CASSLQGGNSGNTIYF. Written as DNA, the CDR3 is TGCGCCAGCAGCCTCCAAGGAGGTAACTCTGGAAACACCATATATTTT.

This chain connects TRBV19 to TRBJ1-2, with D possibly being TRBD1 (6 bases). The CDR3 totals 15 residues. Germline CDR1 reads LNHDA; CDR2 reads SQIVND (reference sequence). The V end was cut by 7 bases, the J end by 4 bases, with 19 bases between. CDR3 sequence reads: CASKETGHGSYGYTF. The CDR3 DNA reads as TGTGCCAGTAAAGAAACAGGGCACGGAAGCTATGGCTACACCTTC.

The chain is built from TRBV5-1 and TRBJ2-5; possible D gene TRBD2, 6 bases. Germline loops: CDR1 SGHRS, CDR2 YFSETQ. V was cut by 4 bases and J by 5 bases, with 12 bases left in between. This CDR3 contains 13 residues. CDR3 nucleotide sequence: TGCGCCAGCAGCCCGGGACTTTGGGAGACCCAGTACTTC. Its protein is CASSPGLWETQYF.

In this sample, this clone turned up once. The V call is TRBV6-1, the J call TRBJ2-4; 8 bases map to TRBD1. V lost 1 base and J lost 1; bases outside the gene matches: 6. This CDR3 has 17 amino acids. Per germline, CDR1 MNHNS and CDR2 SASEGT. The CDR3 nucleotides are TGTGCCAGCAGTGAAGGGACAGGGTTTGTCGCCAAAAACATTCAGTACTTC. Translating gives CASSEGTGFVAKNIQYF.

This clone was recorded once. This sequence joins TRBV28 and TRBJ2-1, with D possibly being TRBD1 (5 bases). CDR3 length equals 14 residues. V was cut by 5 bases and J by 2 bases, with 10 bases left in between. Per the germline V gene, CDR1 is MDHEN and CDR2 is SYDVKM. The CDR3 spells CASSLQGPYNEQFF. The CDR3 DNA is TGTGCCAGCAGTCTTCAGGGCCCCTACAATGAGCAGTTCTTC. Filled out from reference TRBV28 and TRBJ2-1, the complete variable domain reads DVKVTQSSRYLVKRTGEKVFLECVQDMDHENMFWYRQDPGLGLRLIYFSYDVKMKEKGDIPEGYSVSREKKERFSLILESASTNQTSMYLCASSLQGPYNEQFFGPGTRLTVL.

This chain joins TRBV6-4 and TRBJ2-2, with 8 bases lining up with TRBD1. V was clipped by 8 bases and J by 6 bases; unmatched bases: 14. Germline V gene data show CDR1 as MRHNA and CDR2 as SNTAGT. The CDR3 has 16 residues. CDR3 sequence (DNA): TGTGCCAGCTTTCAGGGGGCGAAGGGGTACTCCGGGGAGCTGTTTTTT. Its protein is CASFQGAKGYSGELFF.